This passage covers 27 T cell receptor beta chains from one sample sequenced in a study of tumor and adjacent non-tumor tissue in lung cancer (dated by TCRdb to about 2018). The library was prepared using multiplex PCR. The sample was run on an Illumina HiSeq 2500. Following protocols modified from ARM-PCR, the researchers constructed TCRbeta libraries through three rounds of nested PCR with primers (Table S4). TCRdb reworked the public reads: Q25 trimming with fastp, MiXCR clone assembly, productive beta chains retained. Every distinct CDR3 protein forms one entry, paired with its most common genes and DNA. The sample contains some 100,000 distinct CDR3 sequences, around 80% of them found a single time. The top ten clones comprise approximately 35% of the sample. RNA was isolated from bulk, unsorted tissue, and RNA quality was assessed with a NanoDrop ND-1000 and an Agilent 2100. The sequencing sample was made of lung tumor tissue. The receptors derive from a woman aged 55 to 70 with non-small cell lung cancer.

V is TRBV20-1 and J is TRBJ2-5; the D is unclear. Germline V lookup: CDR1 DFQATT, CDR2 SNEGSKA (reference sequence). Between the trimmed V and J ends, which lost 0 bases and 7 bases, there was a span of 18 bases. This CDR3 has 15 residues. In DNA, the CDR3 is TGCAGTGCTAGAGATGATAGGGCTCCCCGCGGGACCCAGTACTTC. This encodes CSARDDRAPRGTQYF.

CDR3 loop: CASNRVQNTEAFF. In nucleotides, the CDR3 is TGTGCCAGCAACCGTGTACAGAACACTGAAGCTTTCTTT. V usage is TRBV11-1 and J usage is TRBJ1-1, with D uncertain. CDR3 size: 13 residues. V was trimmed by 7 bases and J by 1 base, leaving 10 bases between them. CDR1 is SGHAT, CDR2 FQDESV, per germline (reference sequence).

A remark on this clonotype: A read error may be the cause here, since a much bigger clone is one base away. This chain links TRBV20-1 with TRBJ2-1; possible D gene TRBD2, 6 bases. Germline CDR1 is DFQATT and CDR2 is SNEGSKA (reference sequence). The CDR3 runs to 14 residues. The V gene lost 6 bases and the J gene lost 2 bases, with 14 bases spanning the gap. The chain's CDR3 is CSARLTGAYNEQFF. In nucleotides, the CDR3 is TGCAGTGCCAGACTAACGGGGGCCTACAATGAGCAGTTCTTC.

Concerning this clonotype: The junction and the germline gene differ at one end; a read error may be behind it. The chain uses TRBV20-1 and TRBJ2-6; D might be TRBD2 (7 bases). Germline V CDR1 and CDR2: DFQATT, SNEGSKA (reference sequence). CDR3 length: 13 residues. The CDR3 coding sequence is TGCAGTGCGGGAGGGGGTTGGGCCAACGCCCTGACTTTC. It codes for CSAGGGWANALTF.

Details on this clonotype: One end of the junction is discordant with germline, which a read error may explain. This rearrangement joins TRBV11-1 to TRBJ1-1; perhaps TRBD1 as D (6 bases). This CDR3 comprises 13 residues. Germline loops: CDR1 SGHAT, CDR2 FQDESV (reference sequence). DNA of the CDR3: TGCGCCAACAGCTCCAACAGGGTGACTGAAGCTTTCTTT. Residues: CANSSNRVTEAFF.

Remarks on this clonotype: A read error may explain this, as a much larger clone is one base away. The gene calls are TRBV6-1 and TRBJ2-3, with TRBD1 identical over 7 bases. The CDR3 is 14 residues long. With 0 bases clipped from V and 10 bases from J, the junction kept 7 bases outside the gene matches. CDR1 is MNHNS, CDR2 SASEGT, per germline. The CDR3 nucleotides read TGTGCCAGCAGTGAAGCCATGACAGGGCGGTCGCAGTATTTT. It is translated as CASSEAMTGRSQYF.

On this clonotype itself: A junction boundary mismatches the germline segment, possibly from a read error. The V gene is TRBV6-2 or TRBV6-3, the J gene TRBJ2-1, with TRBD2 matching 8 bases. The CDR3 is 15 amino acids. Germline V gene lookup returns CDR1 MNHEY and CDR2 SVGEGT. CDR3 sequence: CGSTPPGLELYEQFF. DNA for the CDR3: TGTGGCAGCACCCCTCCGGGACTAGAGTTGTATGAGCAGTTCTTC.

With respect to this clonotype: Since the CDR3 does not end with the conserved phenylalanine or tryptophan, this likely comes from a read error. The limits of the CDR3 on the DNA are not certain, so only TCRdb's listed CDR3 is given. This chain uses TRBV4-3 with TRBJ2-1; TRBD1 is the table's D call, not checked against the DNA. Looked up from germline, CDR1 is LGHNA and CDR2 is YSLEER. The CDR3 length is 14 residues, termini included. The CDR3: CASSQWGGGNEQVL.

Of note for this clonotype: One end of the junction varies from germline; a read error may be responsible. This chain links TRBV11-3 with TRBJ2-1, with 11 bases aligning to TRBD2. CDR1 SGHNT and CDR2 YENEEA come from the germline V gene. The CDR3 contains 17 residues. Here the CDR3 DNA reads TGCGCCCGCAGCATAGAGTTGACTAGCGGGATCCACAATGAGCAGTTCTTC. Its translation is CARSIELTSGIHNEQFF.

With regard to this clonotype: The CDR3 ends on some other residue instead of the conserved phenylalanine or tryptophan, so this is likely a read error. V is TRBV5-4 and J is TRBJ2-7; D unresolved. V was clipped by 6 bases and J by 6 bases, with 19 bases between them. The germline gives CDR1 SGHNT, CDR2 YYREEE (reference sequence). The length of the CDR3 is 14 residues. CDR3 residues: CASTSLDPAGEQYL. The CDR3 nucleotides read TGTGCCAGCACCTCCCTGGACCCCGCCGGCGAGCAGTACCTC.

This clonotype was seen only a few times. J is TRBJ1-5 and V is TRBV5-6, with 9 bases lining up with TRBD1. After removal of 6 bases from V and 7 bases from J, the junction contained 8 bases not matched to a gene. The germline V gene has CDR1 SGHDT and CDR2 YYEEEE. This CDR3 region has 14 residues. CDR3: CASNRGQGQQPQHF. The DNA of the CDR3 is TGTGCCAGCAACAGGGGACAGGGACAACAGCCCCAGCATTTT.

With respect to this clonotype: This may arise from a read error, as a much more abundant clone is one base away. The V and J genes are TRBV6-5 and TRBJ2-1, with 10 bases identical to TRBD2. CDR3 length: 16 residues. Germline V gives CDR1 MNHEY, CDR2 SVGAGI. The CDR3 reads CASTNGMERGGNERFF. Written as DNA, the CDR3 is TGTGCCAGCACCAACGGTATGGAGCGGGGGGGCAATGAGCGGTTCTTC.

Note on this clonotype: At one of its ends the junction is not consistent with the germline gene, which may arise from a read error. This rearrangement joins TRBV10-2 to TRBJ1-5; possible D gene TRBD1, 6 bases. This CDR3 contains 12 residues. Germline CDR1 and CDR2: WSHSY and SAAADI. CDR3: CACSVGGQPQHF. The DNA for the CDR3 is TGCGCCTGCAGTGTGGGGGGACAACCCCAGCATTTT.

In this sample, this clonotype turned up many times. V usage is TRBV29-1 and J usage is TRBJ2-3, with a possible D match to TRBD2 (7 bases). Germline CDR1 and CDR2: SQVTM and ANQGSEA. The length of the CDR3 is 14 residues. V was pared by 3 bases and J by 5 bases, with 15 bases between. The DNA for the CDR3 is TGCAGCGTTGAGAGGGGGAGGGTGAGAGATACGCAGTATTTT. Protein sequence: CSVERGRVRDTQYF.

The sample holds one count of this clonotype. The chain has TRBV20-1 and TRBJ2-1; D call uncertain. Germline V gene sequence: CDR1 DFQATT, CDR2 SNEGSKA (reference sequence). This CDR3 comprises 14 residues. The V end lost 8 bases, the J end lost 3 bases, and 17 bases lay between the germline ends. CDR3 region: CSYLSGSDYNEQFF. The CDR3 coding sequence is TGCAGTTATCTCTCGGGTTCGGACTACAATGAGCAGTTCTTC.

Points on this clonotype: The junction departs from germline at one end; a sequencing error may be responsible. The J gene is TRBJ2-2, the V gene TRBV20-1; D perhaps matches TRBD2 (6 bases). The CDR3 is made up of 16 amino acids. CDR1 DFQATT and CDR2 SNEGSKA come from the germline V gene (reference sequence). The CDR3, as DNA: TGCAGTGCTAGAATCGGGGGAGCTGTCATGCAAGGGGTGCTGTTTTTT. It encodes CSARIGGAVMQGVLFF.

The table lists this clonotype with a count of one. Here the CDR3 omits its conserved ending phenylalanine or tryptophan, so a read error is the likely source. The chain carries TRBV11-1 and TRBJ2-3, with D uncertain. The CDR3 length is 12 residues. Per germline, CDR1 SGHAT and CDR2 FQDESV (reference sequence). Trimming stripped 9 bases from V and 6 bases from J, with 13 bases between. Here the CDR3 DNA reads TGTGCCAGTAGCCCCAACGCGGATACGCAGTATTTA. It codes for CASSPNADTQYL.

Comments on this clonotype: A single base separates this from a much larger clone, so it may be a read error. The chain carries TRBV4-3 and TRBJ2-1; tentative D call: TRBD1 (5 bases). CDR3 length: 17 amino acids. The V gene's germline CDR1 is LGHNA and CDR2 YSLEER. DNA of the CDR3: TGCACCAGCAGCCAAGATACCCGGACACGGGCCGGGCGGGAGCAGTTCTTC. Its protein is CTSSQDTRTRAGREQFF.

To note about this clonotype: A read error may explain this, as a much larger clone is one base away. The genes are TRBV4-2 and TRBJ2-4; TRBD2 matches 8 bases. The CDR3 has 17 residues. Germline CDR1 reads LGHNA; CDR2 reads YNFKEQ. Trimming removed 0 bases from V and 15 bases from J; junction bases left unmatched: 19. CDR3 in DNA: TGTGCCAGCAGCCAAGATGCCGGGGGGGCCGGGTCTTTTTCTCGGTACTTC. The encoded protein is CASSQDAGGAGSFSRYF.

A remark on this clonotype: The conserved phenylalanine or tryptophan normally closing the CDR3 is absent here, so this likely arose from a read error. The CDR3 sequence: CSPRTTGRDTGELFY. As DNA, the CDR3 is TGCAGTCCTAGAACCACAGGGCGGGACACCGGGGAGCTGTTTTAT. The chain couples TRBV20-1 to TRBJ2-2; the D gene is possibly TRBD1 (6 bases). This CDR3 has 15 residues. The germline V gene has CDR1 DFQATT and CDR2 SNEGSKA (reference sequence).

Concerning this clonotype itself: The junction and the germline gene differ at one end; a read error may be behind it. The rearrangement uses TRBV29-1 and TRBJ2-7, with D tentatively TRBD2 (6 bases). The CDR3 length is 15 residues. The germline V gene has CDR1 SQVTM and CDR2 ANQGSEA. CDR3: CNVAGSLSGSYEQYF. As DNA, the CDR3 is TGCAACGTTGCAGGTTCATTGAGCGGGTCCTACGAGCAGTACTTC.

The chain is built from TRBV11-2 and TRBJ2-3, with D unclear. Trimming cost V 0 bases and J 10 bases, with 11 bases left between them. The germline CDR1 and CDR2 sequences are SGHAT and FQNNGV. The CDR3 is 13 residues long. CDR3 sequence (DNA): TGTGCCAGCAGCTTAGAACCGCTGTTGGCGCAGTATTTT. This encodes CASSLEPLLAQYF.

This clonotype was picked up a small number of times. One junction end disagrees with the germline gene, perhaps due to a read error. The CDR3: CSARPLGLGLPNERFF. Written as DNA, the CDR3 is TGCAGTGCTAGACCCTTGGGACTAGGGTTACCTAATGAGCGGTTCTTC. This sequence joins TRBV20-1 and TRBJ2-1; 8 bases align to TRBD2. CDR1 is DFQATT, CDR2 SNEGSKA, per germline (reference sequence). The CDR3 covers 16 residues.

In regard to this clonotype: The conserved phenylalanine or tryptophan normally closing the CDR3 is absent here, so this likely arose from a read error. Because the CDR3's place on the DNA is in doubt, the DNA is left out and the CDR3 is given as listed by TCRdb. CDR3 region: CSSRRQGSPMNTEAFY. The J gene is TRBJ1-1, the V gene TRBV20-1; the table gives TRBD1 as D, unverified against the DNA. Germline V CDR1 and CDR2: DFQATT, SNEGSKA (reference sequence). The CDR3 is 16 amino acids in total, end residues counted.

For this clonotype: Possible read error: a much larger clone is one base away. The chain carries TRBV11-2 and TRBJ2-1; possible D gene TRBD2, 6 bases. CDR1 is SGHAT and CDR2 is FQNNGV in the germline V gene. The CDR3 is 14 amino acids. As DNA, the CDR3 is TGTGCCAGCAGCCCCCGGGGAGGCAACAATGAGCAGATCTTC. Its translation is CASSPRGGNNEQIF.

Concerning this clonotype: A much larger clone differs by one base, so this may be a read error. CDR3 sequence (DNA): TGCAGTACACGTCTTCCTCTTAGCACAGATACGCAGTATTTT. It specifies CSTRLPLSTDTQYF. J is TRBJ2-3 and V is TRBV20-1; D is undetermined. The V gene lost 8 bases and the J gene lost 0 bases, with 15 bases spanning the gap. The CDR3 totals 14 residues. Per germline, CDR1 DFQATT and CDR2 SNEGSKA (reference sequence).

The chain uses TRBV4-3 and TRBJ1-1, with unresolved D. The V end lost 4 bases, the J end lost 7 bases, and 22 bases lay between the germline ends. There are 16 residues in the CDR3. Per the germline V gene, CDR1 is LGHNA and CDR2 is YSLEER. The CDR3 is CASSPRRTAYGIEAFF. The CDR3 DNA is TGCGCCAGCAGCCCACGAAGGACGGCGTATGGCATTGAAGCTTTCTTT.